What follows are 29 T cell receptor beta chains derived from one specimen sequenced in a study of blood T cell repertoires in COVID-19. Assay used: immunoSEQ multiplex PCR; TCRdb lists only in-frame clones, some missing. The sample consists of 65,000 to 95,000 clones, 80% to 90% of them appearing once. The sequencing input was peripheral blood. The receptors shown here come from a woman aged 45-65 years with acute or convalescent COVID-19.

This clone occurred a few times. This chain uses TRBV6-2 or TRBV6-3 with TRBJ1-1; D may be TRBD1 (5 bases). Trimming took off 2 bases at V and 5 bases at J, with 18 bases between the two ends. The V gene's germline CDR1 is MNHEY and CDR2 SVGEGT. The CDR3 is made up of 16 amino acids. CDR3 in amino acids: CASSYTRPGLETEAFF. Written as DNA, the CDR3 is TGTGCCAGCAGTTACACAAGGCCGGGACTTGAAACTGAAGCTTTCTTT.

The chain employs TRBV21-1 and TRBJ2-5; the D call of TRBD2 is as the table states it, not checked on the DNA. TRBV21-1 is annotated as a pseudogene. The CDR3 has 14 residues. For the CDR3, the DNA is TGTGCCGGCCAACTAGCGGGGGGGCCAGAGACCCAGTACTTC. It is translated as CAGQLAGGPETQYF.

The chain has TRBV5-1 and TRBJ2-7, with 7 bases aligning to TRBD2. Germline V gene data show CDR1 as SGHRS and CDR2 as YFSETQ. This CDR3 is 14 amino acids long. The J segment lost 5 bases and the V segment lost 4 bases, leaving 9 bases of the junction unmatched. In DNA, the CDR3 is TGCGCCAGCAGCCACGGGGGGTGGGGTGACGAGCAGTACTTC. Amino acid sequence: CASSHGGWGDEQYF. Based on the CDR3 plus reference TRBV5-1 and TRBJ2-7, the full variable domain is KAGVTQTPRYLIKTRGQQVTLSCSPISGHRSVSWYQQTPGQGLQFLFEYFSETQRNKGNFPGRFSGRQFSNSRSEMNVSTLELGDSALYLCASSHGGWGDEQYFGPGTRLTVT.

The chain couples TRBV29-1 to TRBJ2-7, with 9 bases identical to TRBD2. Germline V gene lookup returns CDR1 SQVTM and CDR2 ANQGSEA. The trim removed 6 bases at V and 2 bases at J, leaving 14 bases unmatched. The CDR3 is made up of 16 amino acids. CDR3 nucleotide sequence: TGCAGCGTGCGGGGGGGTGGAACGGACAGTACCTACGAGCAGTACTTC. It specifies CSVRGGGTDSTYEQYF.

The chain has TRBV6-2 or TRBV6-3 and TRBJ2-2; D gene uncertain. The V end was cut by 1 base, the J end by 6 bases, with 15 bases between. Germline CDR1 and CDR2: MNHEY and SVGEGT. CDR3 size: 16 residues. CDR3: CASSYLGLGRSGELFF. CDR3 coding DNA: TGTGCCAGCAGTTACTTAGGTCTAGGCCGGTCCGGGGAGCTGTTTTTT.

The V call is TRBV9, the J call TRBJ1-2; a weak D match, TRBD1 (5 bases). CDR3 length: 13 amino acids. Trimming pared 7 bases from V and 4 bases from J, leaving 14 bases between. Germline V gives CDR1 SGDLS, CDR2 YYNGEE. The CDR3 region has the DNA TGTGCCAGCTACTCGGGGGTAGGCTATGGCTACACCTTC. Translation: CASYSGVGYGYTF.

The J gene is TRBJ2-2, the V gene TRBV5-6; unclear D gene. Germline CDR1 reads SGHDT; CDR2 reads YYEEEE. This CDR3 comprises 13 residues. V lost 1 base and J lost 6, with 7 bases in between. CDR3 DNA: TGTGCCAGCAGCTTGATCCGGGCCGGGGAGCTGTTTTTT. The encoded protein is CASSLIRAGELFF.

V usage is TRBV27 and J usage is TRBJ1-1; TRBD1 matches 8 bases. Germline V gene lookup returns CDR1 MNHEY and CDR2 SMNVEV (reference sequence). The CDR3 has 15 residues. Losses at the gene ends were 3 bases for V and 1 base for J; bases not matched to a gene: 4. CDR3 sequence: CASSFIGQGNTEAFF. The CDR3 coding sequence is TGTGCCAGCAGTTTTATTGGACAGGGGAACACTGAAGCTTTCTTT.

This chain connects TRBV29-1 to TRBJ2-3, with no clear D. This CDR3 is 12 amino acids long. The germline V and J ends were trimmed by 7 bases and 0 bases, with 8 bases remaining between them. Per the germline V gene, CDR1 is SQVTM and CDR2 is ANQGSEA. The CDR3 spells CSGGVSTDTQYF. As DNA, the CDR3 is TGCAGCGGAGGAGTTAGCACAGATACGCAGTATTTT.

The chain is built from TRBV6-1 and TRBJ1-5; 8 bases line up with TRBD1. J was trimmed by 6 bases and V by 1 base; bases with no gene match: 5. CDR3 length equals 15 residues. The V gene's germline CDR1 is MNHNS and CDR2 SASEGT. CDR3 loop: CASSEGAGGGQPQHF. The CDR3 region has the DNA TGTGCCAGCAGTGAAGGGGCAGGGGGCGGTCAGCCCCAGCATTTT.

This chain links TRBV6-5 with TRBJ1-1; TRBD1 aligns across 10 bases. V lost 6 bases and J lost 4; bases outside the gene matches: 5. The CDR3 is made up of 14 amino acids. Germline-derived CDR1 and CDR2 are MNHEY and SVGAGI. The CDR3 coding sequence is TGTGCCAGCAGGGGGACAGGGGAGAGCACTGAAGCTTTCTTT. Its protein product is CASRGTGESTEAFF.

In this sample, this clone turned up a few times. The V and J genes are TRBV19 and TRBJ1-2, with TRBD1 matching 7 bases. After removal of 3 bases from V and 2 bases from J, the junction contained 12 bases not matched to a gene. The CDR3 consists of 17 residues. Germline V lookup: CDR1 LNHDA, CDR2 SQIVND (reference sequence). The CDR3 nucleotides are TGTGCCAGTAGTATGAATAGGGGGCGAGAGGTAAACTATGGCTACACCTTC. Translated, it gives CASSMNRGREVNYGYTF.

This clone was seen once. CDR3 sequence reads: CASSQGWGQVADTQYF. CDR3 DNA sequence: TGTGCCAGCAGCCAAGGATGGGGGCAGGTGGCAGATACGCAGTATTTT. V gene TRBV3-1 (or the pseudogene TRBV3-2) combines with J gene TRBJ2-3; D is possibly TRBD1 (6 bases). The germline V and J ends were trimmed by 1 base and 4 bases, with 15 bases remaining between them. CDR3 length: 16 amino acids. CDR1 LGHDT and CDR2 YNNKEL come from the germline V gene (reference sequence).

This chain connects TRBV19 to TRBJ1-5; D gene ambiguous. Trimming stripped 4 bases from V and 4 bases from J, with 11 bases between. The CDR3 sequence is 14 residues long. The germline gives CDR1 LNHDA, CDR2 SQIVND (reference sequence). The CDR3 DNA sequence: TGTGCCAGTAGTACCGACTGGGAGAATCAGCCCCAGCATTTT. Translated, it gives CASSTDWENQPQHF.

Concerning this clone: The identical CDR3 is also encoded by other nucleotide sequences in the sample. The chain has TRBV19 and TRBJ1-5; D is perhaps TRBD1 (5 bases). This CDR3 comprises 16 residues. Germline lookup yields CDR1 LNHDA and CDR2 SQIVND (reference sequence). V was clipped by 4 bases and J by 3 bases, with 16 bases between them. The CDR3 protein is CASSNPKNRNNQPQHF. CDR3 nucleotide sequence: TGTGCCAGTAGTAATCCCAAAAACAGGAACAATCAGCCCCAGCATTTT.

This chain connects TRBV7-3 to TRBJ2-1; 11 bases are a match to TRBD2. This CDR3 is 15 amino acids long. Germline V gene data show CDR1 as SGHTA and CDR2 as FQGTGA. The J segment lost 6 bases and the V segment lost 5 bases, leaving 6 bases of the junction unmatched. The CDR3 reads CASSPRLAGPNEQFF. In DNA form, the CDR3 reads TGTGCCAGCAGCCCACGACTAGCGGGGCCCAATGAGCAGTTCTTC.

The V call is TRBV2, the J call TRBJ1-1; D is unresolved. Trimming removed 8 bases from V and 2 bases from J, with 6 bases in between. The CDR3 has 11 residues. From germline, CDR1 is SNHLY and CDR2 FYNNEI. The CDR3 sequence: CASRRNTEAFF. CDR3 bases: TGTGCCAGCCGTCGTAACACTGAAGCTTTCTTT.

V and J are TRBV2 and TRBJ2-7; 9 positions match TRBD1. The CDR3 is 14 residues long. Looked up from germline, CDR1 is SNHLY and CDR2 is FYNNEI. The J segment lost 0 bases and the V segment lost 7 bases, leaving 4 bases of the junction unmatched. CDR3 sequence reads: CASTKTGGSYEQYF. The CDR3 DNA follows: TGTGCCAGCACCAAGACAGGGGGCTCCTACGAGCAGTACTTC.

This clone is a singleton in its sample. The chain combines TRBV7-8 with TRBJ2-7; 9 bases are shared with TRBD2. CDR1 is SGHVS and CDR2 is FQNEAQ in the germline V gene. After removal of 6 bases from V and 4 bases from J, the junction contained 7 bases not matched to a gene. The CDR3 length is 14 residues. The CDR3 here is CASSWGLALYEQYF. The DNA of the CDR3 is TGTGCCAGCAGTTGGGGACTAGCTTTGTACGAGCAGTACTTC. Drawing the rest from reference TRBV7-8 and TRBJ2-7, the complete variable domain is GAGVSQSPRYKVAKRGQDVALRCDPISGHVSLFWYQQALGQGPEFLTYFQNEAQLDKSGLPSDRFFAERPEGSVSTLKIQRTQQEDSAVYLCASSWGLALYEQYFGPGTRLTVT.

The chain carries TRBV5-1 and TRBJ2-3, with 7 bases that match TRBD2. Germline CDR1 SGHRS, CDR2 YFSETQ. The CDR3 is made up of 15 amino acids. V lost 4 bases to trimming and J lost 6 bases; unmatched junction nucleotides: 11. The CDR3 nucleotides are TGCGCCAGCAGCAGGGCTAGCGGTGGAATGGATACGCAGTATTTT. Translated, it gives CASSRASGGMDTQYF.

This clone has only one observation. The chain has TRBV11-3 and TRBJ2-1, with 8 bases lining up with TRBD2. Germline loops: CDR1 SGHNT, CDR2 YENEEA. With 0 bases clipped from V and 4 bases from J, the junction kept 8 bases outside the gene matches. The CDR3 has 17 residues. The CDR3 reads CASSLDGPSGYYNEQFF. As DNA, the CDR3 is TGTGCCAGCAGCTTAGATGGGCCTAGCGGGTATTACAATGAGCAGTTCTTC.

The V call is TRBV7-9, the J call TRBJ2-5, with D tentatively TRBD2 (5 bases). Germline loops: CDR1 SEHNR, CDR2 FQNEAQ (reference sequence). The CDR3 runs 14 residues. Between the trimmed V and J ends, which lost 5 bases and 4 bases, there was a span of 14 bases. The CDR3 DNA follows: TGTGCCAGCAGCATGCCGAGGGAATTAGAGACCCAGTACTTC. This translates into CASSMPRELETQYF.

The V call is TRBV6-2 or TRBV6-3, the J call TRBJ2-6, with D unresolved. The V end lost 3 bases, the J end lost 0 bases, and 12 bases lay between the germline ends. The CDR3 has 17 amino acids. Germline lookup yields CDR1 MNHEY and CDR2 SVGEGT. The CDR3 spells CASSYWAVSSGANVLTF. CDR3 sequence (DNA): TGTGCCAGCAGTTATTGGGCCGTTAGCTCTGGGGCCAACGTCCTGACTTTC.

CDR3 sequence (DNA): TGTGCCAGCAGTTTAGGCGAGGGTACTGAAGCTTTCTTT. Translated: CASSLGEGTEAFF. This chain links TRBV12-3 or TRBV12-4 with TRBJ1-1; D not certain. There are 13 residues in the CDR3. V was shortened by 1 base and J by 5 bases, with 8 bases between the two germline ends.

This clone was counted only a few times. V usage is TRBV11-3 and J usage is TRBJ2-7; D is possibly TRBD2 (6 bases). The V end lost 5 bases, the J end lost 4 bases, and 12 bases lay between the germline ends. CDR1 and CDR2 (germline): SGHNT, YENEEA. The CDR3 covers 13 residues. CDR3 nucleotides: TGTGCCAGCAGCCCCTATGGGGGGTACGAGCAGTACTTC. Protein sequence: CASSPYGGYEQYF.

This clone is judged medium-sized. The chain uses TRBV19 and TRBJ2-3; D ambiguous. The CDR3 has 12 residues. Trimming cost V 6 bases and J 5 bases, with 9 bases left between them. Germline CDR1 and CDR2: LNHDA and SQIVND (reference sequence). The CDR3 sequence is CASRLSGDTQYF. The CDR3 nucleotides are TGTGCCAGTAGGCTATCTGGAGATACGCAGTATTTT.

V usage is TRBV2 and J usage is TRBJ1-1, with TRBD1 identical over 8 bases. Trimming removed 5 bases from V and 6 bases from J; junction bases left unmatched: 8. Germline loops: CDR1 SNHLY, CDR2 FYNNEI. The CDR3 covers 14 residues. The CDR3 is CASSSRTGRAEAFF. The CDR3 nucleotides are TGTGCCAGCAGTTCCAGGACAGGGCGGGCTGAAGCTTTCTTT.

The rearrangement uses TRBV25-1 and TRBJ2-7, with a tentative D call TRBD1 (7 bases). This CDR3 contains 13 residues. Between the trimmed V and J ends, which lost 6 bases and 3 bases, there was a span of 12 bases. Germline V CDR1 and CDR2: MGHDK, SYGVNS. The CDR3 sequence: CASRPGGSYEQYF. The CDR3 DNA follows: TGTGCCAGCAGGCCAGGGGGGAGCTACGAGCAGTACTTC.

The chain uses TRBV3-1 (or the pseudogene TRBV3-2) and TRBJ2-5, with 11 bases fitting TRBD2. Germline lookup yields CDR1 LGHDT and CDR2 YNNKEL (reference sequence). V shed 1 base, J shed 6 bases, and the junction held 1 base outside the gene matches. This CDR3 contains 14 residues. The CDR3 DNA sequence: TGTGCCAGCAGCCAAGTAGCGGGAGGGAAGACCCAGTACTTC. This sequence encodes CASSQVAGGKTQYF.